The clone carrying this TCR beta chain was recorded a few times. Its antigen is still unknown. cDNA libraries for TCR alpha and TCR beta, carrying sample barcodes and UMIs, came from 5'RACE with constant-segment primers. TCRdb ran MiXCR on the 5' RACE reads and lists one entry per CDR3 protein. Counted here are roughly 68,000 distinct CDR3 sequences, approximately 15% occurring once; the ten biggest clones make up 25% to 35%. This sample is drawn from a study of T-cell memory formation after mild COVID-19. Turning to the study itself: Most TCR clusters belonged to a single donor. Study-wide findings and caveats: The pre-infection memory compartment contained some responding clones, suggesting cross-reactive memory joined. Day 37-peaking second-wave clones had unconfirmed SARS-CoV-2 specificity.

This CDR3 has 12 amino acids. Germline V gene sequence: CDR1 SQVTM, CDR2 ANQGSEA. Trimming shortened V by 6 bases and J by 4 bases, and 13 bases separated the two germline ends. Source material: PBMCs or a T cell subset sorted from them (not recorded which). The sequence came from an adult woman who had mild COVID-19 (a few samples of this study predate the infection). Cell type and time point are not known. This chain connects TRBV29-1 to TRBJ2-7; D is tentatively TRBD1 or TRBD2 (5 bases each). DNA of the CDR3: TGCAGCGTGGGTGGGGGACCTTACGAGCAGTACTTC. This encodes CSVGGGPYEQYF.